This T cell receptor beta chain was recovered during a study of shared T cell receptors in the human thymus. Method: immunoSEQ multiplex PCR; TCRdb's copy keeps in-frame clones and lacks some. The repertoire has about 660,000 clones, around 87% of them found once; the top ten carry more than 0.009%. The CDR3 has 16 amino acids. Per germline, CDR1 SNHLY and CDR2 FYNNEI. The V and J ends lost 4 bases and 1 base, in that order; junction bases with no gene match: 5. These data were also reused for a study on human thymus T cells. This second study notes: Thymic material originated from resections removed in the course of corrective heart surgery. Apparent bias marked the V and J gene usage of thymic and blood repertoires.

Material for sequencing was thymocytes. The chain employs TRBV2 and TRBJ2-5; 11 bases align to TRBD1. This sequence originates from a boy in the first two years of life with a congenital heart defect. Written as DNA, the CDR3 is TGTGCCAGCAGTGGGACAGGGGGCGCCTTCCAAGAGACCCAGTACTTC. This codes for CASSGTGGAFQETQYF.